This T cell receptor beta chain appears in the sequencing data of a study of blood T cell repertoires in COVID-19. About the study: Sites across the United States, Italy and Spain contributed samples from acute and convalescent COVID-19.

The table came from immunoSEQ multiplex PCR; TCRdb's copy has only in-frame clones and leaves some out. Among around 300,000 clones, less than 90% were seen once, and the ten largest hold under 3.5%. Participants were placed into cohorts based on the clinical history they reported. Cohort 3 donors were reported recovered after two negative PCRs, clearance, or symptom resolution. The TCR was taken from a woman in her forties or fifties who had recovered from COVID-19. Sequenced input: PBMCs or T cells enriched from blood (not recorded which).

Here the CDR3 reads CASSHGTPYNEQFF. The DNA for the CDR3 is TGTGCCAGCAGCCACGGGACTCCTTACAATGAGCAGTTCTTC. The J gene is TRBJ2-1, the V gene TRBV3-1 (or the pseudogene TRBV3-2); maybe TRBD2 (6 bases). V lost 3 bases and J lost 4, with 10 bases in between. This CDR3 contains 14 residues. Germline assignment: CDR1 LGHDT and CDR2 YNNKEL (reference sequence).